The 10 T cell receptor beta chains reported below all come from one sample, sequenced in a study of Graves' ophthalmopathy and Graves' hyperthyroidism. The study amplified TCR beta CDR3 regions using RNA transcripts. Investigators did first-round RT-PCR with HTBI primers, then second-round multiplex PCR. TCRdb redid the calling of the multiplex PCR reads with MiXCR, one entry per CDR3 protein. This sample has almost 750,000 distinct CDR3 sequences, with around 40% found just once. The sequencing sample was made of peripheral blood. The receptors originated from an adult man with Graves' ophthalmopathy.

This clonotype has at least ten counts. In nucleotides, the CDR3 is TGCAGCGTTGAAGAAGGGGACAGGGGAGCCTCTGGGGCCAACGTCCTGACTTTC. This encodes CSVEEGDRGASGANVLTF. The rearrangement uses TRBV29-1 and TRBJ2-6; TRBD1 matches at 10 bases. The CDR3 is made up of 18 amino acids. Germline loops: CDR1 SQVTM, CDR2 ANQGSEA. Losses at the gene ends were 0 bases for V and 0 bases for J; bases not matched to a gene: 5.

The table lists this clonotype with a few counts. The chain links TRBV7-9 to TRBJ1-1; tentatively, D is TRBD1 (6 bases). The germline gives CDR1 SEHNR, CDR2 FQNEAQ (reference sequence). Trimming took 2 bases from V and 7 from J, leaving 11 bases between them. The length of the CDR3 is 13 residues. CDR3 loop: CASSLRGESEAFF. In nucleotides, the CDR3 is TGTGCCAGCAGCTTAAGGGGGGAGAGTGAAGCTTTCTTT. Together with reference TRBV7-9 and TRBJ1-1, the CDR3 gives the full variable domain: DTGVSQNPRHKITKRGQNVTFRCDPISEHNRLYWYRQTLGQGPEFLTYFQNEAQLEKSRLLSDRFSAERPKGSFSTLEIQRTEQGDSAMYLCASSLRGESEAFFGQGTRLTVV.

This clonotype was counted only a few times. This sequence joins TRBV10-3 and TRBJ1-1, with D maybe TRBD1 (5 bases). V gave up 10 bases and J gave up 3 bases, with 15 bases separating them. The CDR3 length is 13 residues. Germline V gene lookup returns CDR1 ENHRY and CDR2 SYGVKD. The CDR3 DNA reads TGTGCCAGCAGCAGGACACCCGACACTGAAGCTTTCTTT. This codes for CASSRTPDTEAFF.

In the case of this clonotype: The conserved final phenylalanine or tryptophan is absent from the CDR3, which likely points to a read error. Because the CDR3's place on the DNA is in doubt, the DNA is left out and the CDR3 is given as listed by TCRdb. The chain carries TRBV10-3 and TRBJ1-1; the table names TRBD1, a call not compared with the DNA. Germline V gene data show CDR1 as ENHRY and CDR2 as SYGVKD. The CDR3 totals 16 residues, both ends included. CDR3 sequence: CAIATTGARGNTEAFL.

Worth noting for this clonotype: A much larger clone lies one base from this, so it may be a read error. The chain couples TRBV2 to TRBJ1-1, with 8 bases lining up with TRBD1. V shed 6 bases and J 3 bases; nucleotides not matched to a gene: 15. This CDR3 has 17 amino acids. The germline V gene encodes CDR1 SNHLY and CDR2 FYNNEI. CDR3 in amino acids: CASRQDREKIGYTEAFF. The CDR3 nucleotides read TGTGCCAGCAGGCAGGACAGGGAGAAGATAGGGTACACTGAAGCTTTCTTT.

This clonotype was counted ten times or more. This chain uses TRBV19 with TRBJ1-4; D remains ambiguous. This CDR3 has 11 amino acids. CDR1 is LNHDA and CDR2 is SQIVND in the germline V gene (reference sequence). Between the trimmed V and J ends, which lost 9 bases and 4 bases, there was a span of 6 bases. CDR3 coding DNA: TGTGCCAGCGGACGTAATGAAAAACTGTTTTTT. Residues: CASGRNEKLFF.

The chain combines TRBV29-1 with TRBJ2-5; TRBD1 or TRBD2 may be the D gene (5 bases each). V was clipped by 8 bases and J by 5 bases, with 18 bases between them. This CDR3 spans 13 amino acids. The germline V gene encodes CDR1 SQVTM and CDR2 ANQGSEA. The CDR3 DNA sequence: TGCAGCCCCCCAAGTGGGACCCGGGAGACCCAGTACTTC. It is translated as CSPPSGTRETQYF.

This clonotype was observed a few times. This sequence joins TRBV7-2 and TRBJ2-5, with 7 nucleotides matching TRBD1. CDR1 SGHTA and CDR2 FQGNSA come from the germline V gene. With V trimmed by 7 bases and J by 5 bases, 25 bases remained unmatched. The CDR3 spans 19 residues. CDR3 bases: TGTGCCAGCACCGGGGACAGACCAGTGCCTATGAGCTTGGGGGAGACCCAGTACTTC. Its translation: CASTGDRPVPMSLGETQYF.

In this sample, this clonotype turned up once. V and J are TRBV7-2 and TRBJ1-2; tentative D call: TRBD1 (5 bases). Germline V gene sequence: CDR1 SGHTA, CDR2 FQGNSA. V was clipped by 5 bases and J by 2 bases, with 12 bases between them. The CDR3 consists of 14 residues. CDR3 protein: CASSVLGTNYGYTF. The CDR3 DNA is TGTGCCAGCAGCGTTCTCGGGACGAACTATGGCTACACCTTC.

This clonotype was counted only a few times. This sequence joins TRBV7-2 and TRBJ2-7; D is unclear. Germline CDR1 and CDR2: SGHTA and FQGNSA. Trimming shortened V by 0 bases and J by 3 bases, and 9 bases separated the two germline ends. The CDR3 contains 14 residues. The CDR3 is CASSLASQIYEQYF. The CDR3 region has the DNA TGTGCCAGCAGCTTAGCTTCGCAGATCTACGAGCAGTACTTC. The variable domain in full, with the rest retrieved from reference TRBV7-2 and TRBJ2-7, is GAGVSQSPSNKVTEKGKDVELRCDPISGHTALYWYRQSLGQGLEFLIYFQGNSAPDKSGLPSDRFSAERTGGSVSTLTIQRTQQEDSAVYLCASSLASQIYEQYFGPGTRLTVT.